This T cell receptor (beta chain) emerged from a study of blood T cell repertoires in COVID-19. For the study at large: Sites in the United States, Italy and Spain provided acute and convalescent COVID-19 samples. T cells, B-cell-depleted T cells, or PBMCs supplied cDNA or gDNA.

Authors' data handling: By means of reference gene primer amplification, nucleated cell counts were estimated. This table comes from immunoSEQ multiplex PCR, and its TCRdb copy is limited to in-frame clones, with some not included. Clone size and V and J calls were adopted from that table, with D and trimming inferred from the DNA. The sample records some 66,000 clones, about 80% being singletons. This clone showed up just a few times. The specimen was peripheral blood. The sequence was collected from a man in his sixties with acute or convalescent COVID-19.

CDR3 bases: TGTGCCAGCAGCCACTCGACACAACACGAGCAGTACGTC. Its protein product is CASSHSTQHEQYV. V usage is TRBV5-5 and J usage is TRBJ2-7; D uncertain. Germline V gene data show CDR1 as SGHKS and CDR2 as YYEKEE (reference sequence). The germline V and J ends were trimmed by 4 bases and 5 bases, with 13 bases remaining between them. The CDR3 runs 13 residues.